This TCR beta chain was sequenced for a study of blood T cell repertoires in COVID-19. Looking at the study overall: From T cells, B-cell-depleted T cells, or PBMCs came the material, which was cDNA or gDNA.

Per the original data handling: Cell counts per sample came from amplifying reference gene primers. This table comes from immunoSEQ multiplex PCR, and its TCRdb copy is limited to in-frame clones, with some not included. V, J and clone size are those of that table, while D and trimming were read from the DNA. The sample carries about 97,000 clones, roughly nine tenths recorded once. From germline, CDR1 is MGHRA and CDR2 YSYEKL. This CDR3 spans 15 amino acids. The V segment lost 2 bases and the J segment 8 bases; nucleotides outside the gene matches: 7. This clone was detected only once. The V call is TRBV4-1, the J call TRBJ1-4; 8 nucleotides align to TRBD1. Sequencing input: peripheral blood. This TCR was recovered from a man between 45 and 60 years old with acute or convalescent COVID-19. The CDR3 DNA is TGCGCCAGCAGCCAACCGGACAGGGTTGGCGAAAAACTGTTTTTT. It encodes CASSQPDRVGEKLFF.